This T cell receptor (beta chain) derives from a study of control samples from healthy donors and cancer patients. Data came from immunoSEQ multiplex PCR; TCRdb stores just in-frame clones and leaves some out. The table has more than 85,000 clones, over 75% seen once. This TCR came from a human donor in good health. The donor label of this sample is uncertain. The specimen sequenced was blood.

The CDR3 spells CASSLGNSPYNEQFF. In DNA, the CDR3 is TGTGCCAGCAGCTTAGGTAACAGCCCCTACAATGAGCAGTTCTTC. The chain is built from TRBV7-9 and TRBJ2-1, with D unclear. Between the trimmed V and J ends, which lost 1 base and 2 bases, there was a span of 9 bases. The CDR3 spans 15 residues. Germline CDR1 reads SEHNR; CDR2 reads FQNEAQ (reference sequence).